The rows below give T cell receptor beta chains drawn from one sample of a study of cytomegalovirus exposure and HLA in healthy donors. Profiled with immunoSEQ multiplex PCR; TCRdb holds only in-frame clones, not every one. The sample carries 60,000 to 90,000 clones, 65% to 70% recorded once. The sequenced sample consisted of PBMCs. These receptor sequences come from a man aged 40-49 years in good health and CMV-seropositive. CDR3s include the opening cysteine and the closing phenylalanine or tryptophan. Each record gives: CDR3 DNA, CDR3 protein, D gene, J gene, V gene, clone size. D genes are given only for firm matches. Some rows have no size entry. The others give once, few or many, or a class for an expanded clone.

CDR3nt: TGTGCCAGCAGCTTACCGGCAGGGTTTTTGGTAGGCTACACCTTC
CDR3aa: CASSLPAGFLVGYTF
d_gene: -
j_gene: TRBJ1-2
v_gene: TRBV7-2
abundance: -

CDR3nt: TGTGCCAGCAGCCATGACAGAGCCGGGGAGCTGTTTTTT
CDR3aa: CASSHDRAGELFF
d_gene: -
j_gene: TRBJ2-2
v_gene: TRBV7-6
abundance: few

CDR3nt: TGCAGCGTTAGGGGGGGCACGCAAGGTACGCAGTATTTT
CDR3aa: CSVRGGTQGTQYF
d_gene: -
j_gene: TRBJ2-3
v_gene: TRBV29-1
abundance: many

CDR3nt: TGTGCCAGCAGTGAATGGGGTAGCGGGATAGGAAACATTCAGTACTTC
CDR3aa: CASSEWGSGIGNIQYF
d_gene: TRBD2
j_gene: TRBJ2-4
v_gene: TRBV2
abundance: few

CDR3nt: TGTGCCAGCAGCCTTTTTGGGAGGGGATACAATGAGCAGTTCTTC
CDR3aa: CASSLFGRGYNEQFF
d_gene: TRBD2
j_gene: TRBJ2-1
v_gene: TRBV7-9
abundance: -

CDR3nt: TGCGCCAGCAGCCAAGGAGGCGGGAGTCGGAATGAGCAGTTCTTC
CDR3aa: CASSQGGGSRNEQFF
d_gene: TRBD2
j_gene: TRBJ2-1
v_gene: TRBV4-1
abundance: few

CDR3nt: TGTGCCAGCAGTTTACACGTGAACACTGAAGCTTTCTTT
CDR3aa: CASSLHVNTEAFF
d_gene: -
j_gene: TRBJ1-1
v_gene: TRBV6-1
abundance: -

CDR3nt: TGTGCCAGCAGCTTCGGACTATGGACCTACGAGCAGTACTTC
CDR3aa: CASSFGLWTYEQYF
d_gene: -
j_gene: TRBJ2-7
v_gene: TRBV9
abundance: -

CDR3nt: TGTGCCAGCAGTTTAGGGCAGTTGGGTGAAAAACTGTTTTTT
CDR3aa: CASSLGQLGEKLFF
d_gene: -
j_gene: TRBJ1-4
v_gene: TRBV28
abundance: -

CDR3nt: TGTGCCACCAGCAGAGATCGCGACACTGAAGCTTTCTTT
CDR3aa: CATSRDRDTEAFF
d_gene: -
j_gene: TRBJ1-1
v_gene: TRBV15
abundance: -

CDR3nt: TGTGCCAGCAGTTCAAGCGGGAGTCTCCAACTCAATGAGCAGTTCTTC
CDR3aa: CASSSSGSLQLNEQFF
d_gene: TRBD2
j_gene: TRBJ2-1
v_gene: TRBV6-5
abundance: -

CDR3nt: TGTGCCAGTAGTACCCCCGGACTAGCATGGGAGACCCAGTACTTC
CDR3aa: CASSTPGLAWETQYF
d_gene: TRBD2
j_gene: TRBJ2-5
v_gene: TRBV19
abundance: few

CDR3nt: TGTGCCATCAAAGGGACAGACTTAGGCCACCAAGAGACCCAGTACTTC
CDR3aa: CAIKGTDLGHQETQYF
d_gene: TRBD1
j_gene: TRBJ2-5
v_gene: TRBV10-3
abundance: -

CDR3nt: TGTGCCAGCAGTCCCCGAAGACCGGGACTAGGCTACGAGCAGTACTTC
CDR3aa: CASSPRRPGLGYEQYF
d_gene: TRBD2
j_gene: TRBJ2-7
v_gene: TRBV27
abundance: few

CDR3nt: TGTGCCAGCAGCCTCCGGGGGAGCCCGCACTATGGCTACACCTTC
CDR3aa: CASSLRGSPHYGYTF
d_gene: -
j_gene: TRBJ1-2
v_gene: TRBV13
abundance: -

CDR3nt: TGCGCCAGCACCCTTGTCCTAGCGGGAGTAGATGAGCAGTTCTTC
CDR3aa: CASTLVLAGVDEQFF
d_gene: TRBD2
j_gene: TRBJ2-1
v_gene: TRBV5-1
abundance: -

CDR3nt: TGTGCCACGACCCAACAGGGGAATGGCTACACCTTC
CDR3aa: CATTQQGNGYTF
d_gene: TRBD1
j_gene: TRBJ1-2
v_gene: TRBV6-5
abundance: few

CDR3nt: TGTGCCAGCAGTGGGGGACAGGGGTCCAGTTCTGGGGCCAACGTCCTGACTTTC
CDR3aa: CASSGGQGSSSGANVLTF
d_gene: TRBD1
j_gene: TRBJ2-6
v_gene: TRBV2
abundance: few

CDR3nt: TGCGCCAGCAGCTCCCTCGACACCACAGATACGCAGTATTTT
CDR3aa: CASSSLDTTDTQYF
d_gene: -
j_gene: TRBJ2-3
v_gene: TRBV5-1
abundance: -

CDR3nt: TGCGCCAGCAGCCCCGGCGGGACAGAGCATTCACCCCTCCACTTT
CDR3aa: CASSPGGTEHSPLHF
d_gene: TRBD1
j_gene: TRBJ1-6
v_gene: TRBV4-3
abundance: -

CDR3nt: TGTGCCAGCAAAACCCCGAGAGGTACTGAAGCTTTCTTT
CDR3aa: CASKTPRGTEAFF
d_gene: -
j_gene: TRBJ1-1
v_gene: TRBV7-2
abundance: -

CDR3nt: TGCAGCAGCGGACTAGCGGGAGACTATACTTACAATGAGCAGTTCTTC
CDR3aa: CSSGLAGDYTYNEQFF
d_gene: TRBD2
j_gene: TRBJ2-1
v_gene: TRBV29-1
abundance: -

CDR3nt: TGTGCCATCAGGCCAACTGGGAACACTGAAGCTTTCTTT
CDR3aa: CAIRPTGNTEAFF
d_gene: -
j_gene: TRBJ1-1
v_gene: TRBV10-3
abundance: few

CDR3nt: TGTGCCAGCAGCCTGCAGGGGGACACTGAAGCTTTCTTT
CDR3aa: CASSLQGDTEAFF
d_gene: TRBD1
j_gene: TRBJ1-1
v_gene: TRBV7-3
abundance: -

CDR3nt: TGTGCCAGCAGTGAAGCGCTCAGCGGGGGATACAATGAGCAGTTCTTC
CDR3aa: CASSEALSGGYNEQFF
d_gene: TRBD2
j_gene: TRBJ2-1
v_gene: TRBV2
abundance: -

CDR3nt: TGTGCCAGCAGATCCGGACAGGGGCCATGGTATGGCTACACCTTC
CDR3aa: CASRSGQGPWYGYTF
d_gene: TRBD1
j_gene: TRBJ1-2
v_gene: TRBV28
abundance: once

CDR3nt: TGTGCCTGCCGGGGGTTTAACTATGGCTACACCTTC
CDR3aa: CACRGFNYGYTF
d_gene: -
j_gene: TRBJ1-2
v_gene: TRBV5-4
abundance: -

CDR3nt: TGTGCCAGCAGCTTAGACCGACTAACACGTGAAGCTTTCTTT
CDR3aa: CASSLDRLTREAFF
d_gene: -
j_gene: TRBJ1-1
v_gene: TRBV7-3
abundance: -

CDR3nt: TGTGCCAGTAGTATCCGAGGTGAGGTGGCCGAAAACATTCAGTACTTC
CDR3aa: CASSIRGEVAENIQYF
d_gene: -
j_gene: TRBJ2-4
v_gene: TRBV19
abundance: -

CDR3nt: TGTGCCAGCAGCGCAGGGGGCCAATCCTATGGCTACACCTTC
CDR3aa: CASSAGGQSYGYTF
d_gene: TRBD1
j_gene: TRBJ1-2
v_gene: TRBV6-5
abundance: -

CDR3nt: TGTGCCAGCAGCTTAGTGGGACTGCGCCTACAAGAGACCCAGTACTTC
CDR3aa: CASSLVGLRLQETQYF
d_gene: -
j_gene: TRBJ2-5
v_gene: TRBV7-6
abundance: -

CDR3nt: TGTGCCAGCAGTGAAGGACAGGGTTTAAACGAGCAGTACTTC
CDR3aa: CASSEGQGLNEQYF
d_gene: TRBD1
j_gene: TRBJ2-7
v_gene: TRBV2
abundance: -

CDR3nt: TGCGCCAGCAGCCTACCGTTGAACACTGAAGCTTTCTTT
CDR3aa: CASSLPLNTEAFF
d_gene: -
j_gene: TRBJ1-1
v_gene: TRBV5-1
abundance: -

CDR3nt: TGCAGCGGCGGGACAGTCTCCGGCTATGGCTACACCTTC
CDR3aa: CSGGTVSGYGYTF
d_gene: TRBD1
j_gene: TRBJ1-2
v_gene: TRBV29-1
abundance: -

CDR3nt: TGCGCCAGCGGGACTAGCACAGATACGCAGTATTTT
CDR3aa: CASGTSTDTQYF
d_gene: -
j_gene: TRBJ2-3
v_gene: TRBV5-1
abundance: -

CDR3nt: TGTGCCAGCAGTTACCCCGGGACTAGCGGCACAGATACGCAGTATTTT
CDR3aa: CASSYPGTSGTDTQYF
d_gene: TRBD2
j_gene: TRBJ2-3
v_gene: TRBV6-6
abundance: -

CDR3nt: TGTGCCAGCAGTCCGGACACTGAAGCTTTCTTT
CDR3aa: CASSPDTEAFF
d_gene: -
j_gene: TRBJ1-1
v_gene: TRBV7-8
abundance: -

CDR3nt: TGTGCCAGCAGTGAACGGGATGAGCAGTACTTC
CDR3aa: CASSERDEQYF
d_gene: -
j_gene: TRBJ2-7
v_gene: TRBV2
abundance: few

CDR3nt: TGTGCCAGCAGCTCGGGGGGGAACTGGCATGGCTACACCTTC
CDR3aa: CASSSGGNWHGYTF
d_gene: -
j_gene: TRBJ1-2
v_gene: TRBV5-4
abundance: -

CDR3nt: TGTGCCAGCAGCGCCCCGCGAGGGAAGAATTCACCCCTCCACTTT
CDR3aa: CASSAPRGKNSPLHF
d_gene: -
j_gene: TRBJ1-6
v_gene: TRBV2
abundance: -

CDR3nt: TGTGCCAGCAGCTTAGGACTAGCGGGTACCGATGAGCAGTTCTTC
CDR3aa: CASSLGLAGTDEQFF
d_gene: TRBD2
j_gene: TRBJ2-1
v_gene: TRBV7-2
abundance: -

CDR3nt: TGCGCCAGCAGCTTGGAGAGGGTCGATGAGCAGTTCTTC
CDR3aa: CASSLERVDEQFF
d_gene: -
j_gene: TRBJ2-1
v_gene: TRBV5-1
abundance: -